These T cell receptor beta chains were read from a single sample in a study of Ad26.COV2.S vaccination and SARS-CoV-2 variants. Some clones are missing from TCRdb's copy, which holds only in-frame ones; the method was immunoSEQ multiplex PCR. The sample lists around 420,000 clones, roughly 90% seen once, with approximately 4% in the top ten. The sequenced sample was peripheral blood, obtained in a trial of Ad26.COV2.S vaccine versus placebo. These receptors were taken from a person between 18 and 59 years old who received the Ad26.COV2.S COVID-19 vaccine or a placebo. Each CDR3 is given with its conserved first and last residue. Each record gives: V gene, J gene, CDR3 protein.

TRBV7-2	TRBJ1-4	CASRRLQGNEKLFF
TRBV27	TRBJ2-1	CASSGGLANEQFF
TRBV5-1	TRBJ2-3	CASSDGLAPTDTQYF
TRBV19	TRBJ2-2	CASRFTGYGELFF
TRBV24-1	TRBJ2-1	CATSDFGTAQFF
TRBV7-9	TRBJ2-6	CASSLTVRTGYTGANVLTF
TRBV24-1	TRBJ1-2	CATSGASGYTF
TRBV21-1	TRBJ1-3	CASTKNRTGRNTIYF
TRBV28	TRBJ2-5	CASSFWDGGLALVGETQYF
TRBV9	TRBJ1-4	CASSGTFGEKLFF
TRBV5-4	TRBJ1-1	CASSSENTEAFF